The source of this TCR beta chain is a study of blood T cell repertoires in COVID-19. Sequencing used immunoSEQ multiplex PCR; TCRdb keeps in-frame clones, though not all of them. The table has some 150,000 clones, around 90% seen once. V was clipped by 7 bases and J by 8 bases; unmatched bases: 5. The CDR3 has 15 amino acids. Germline V gene lookup returns CDR1 LGHNA and CDR2 YNFKEQ. The chain couples TRBV4-2 to TRBJ2-1; TRBD2 matches 16 bases. The TCR was taken from a woman aged 55-75 years with acute or convalescent COVID-19. Sequenced material: peripheral blood. The CDR3 spells CASMAGTSGGDEQFF. The CDR3 nucleotides read TGTGCCAGCATGGCCGGGACTAGCGGGGGGGATGAGCAGTTCTTC.